The 20 T cell receptor beta chains reported below all come from one sample, sequenced in a study of shared clonotypes between healthy human individuals (TCRdb year 2020). Library creation used the immunoSEQ multiplex PCR assay. TCRdb retrieved this table from immuneACCESS and kept in-frame rearrangements only. Not all clones are present; in checked studies, unresolved V genes account for under half, and no reason is known for the remainder. In all, the sample holds a few hundred thousand clones, and about 97% of those were seen once. The ten largest make up 0.045% to 0.06% of the sample. The sequencing sample was made of naive CD4+ T cells sorted from blood. Interpreted using the paper, the cell subset or site label stands for: CD45RA+ positively selected. The receptors come from a woman aged 25 to 39 in good health.

Comments on this clone: Other DNA variants within this sample encode the same CDR3. The J gene is TRBJ1-3, the V gene TRBV5-1; D possibly corresponds to TRBD1 (6 bases). Trimming stripped 4 bases from V and 4 bases from J, with 9 bases between. Germline V CDR1 and CDR2: SGHRS, YFSETQ. The CDR3 runs to 13 residues. The DNA of the CDR3 is TGCGCCAGCAGCCGTGGACAGGGAAACACCATATATTTT. Its protein product is CASSRGQGNTIYF.

This chain connects TRBV2 to TRBJ2-7, with D hard to call. Trimming took 7 bases from V and 0 from J, leaving 13 bases between them. Germline CDR1 is SNHLY and CDR2 is FYNNEI. The CDR3 spans 14 residues. CDR3 nucleotide sequence: TGTGCCAGCACCGAACAGATGAGCTCCTACGAGCAGTACTTC. Residues: CASTEQMSSYEQYF.

The chain uses TRBV7-2 and TRBJ1-6, with 10 nucleotides matching TRBD1. In germline, CDR1 is SGHTA, CDR2 FQGNSA. V was pared by 3 bases and J by 10 bases, with 12 bases of the junction left unmatched. The CDR3 consists of 17 residues. CDR3 residues: CASSFTPQGQGGSPLHF. The CDR3 bases are TGTGCCAGCAGCTTTACCCCTCAAGGACAGGGGGGATCACCCCTCCACTTT.

This clone was detected once. The chain has TRBV19 and TRBJ2-7; tentatively, D is TRBD2 (6 bases). V was clipped by 6 bases and J by 7 bases, with 22 bases between them. Germline assignment: CDR1 LNHDA and CDR2 SQIVND (reference sequence). This CDR3 is built from 15 residues. CDR3 sequence (DNA): TGTGCCAGTAGCCCGGGTAGCGGTTACCCTAAGGAGCAGTACTTC. Translated: CASSPGSGYPKEQYF.

The chain links TRBV6-5 to TRBJ1-5; D gene unclear. The length of the CDR3 is 13 residues. Trimming removed 8 bases at V and 4 bases at J, with 12 bases between. The V gene's germline CDR1 is MNHEY and CDR2 SVGAGI. CDR3 bases: TGTGCCAGCTCGTTCAGAAGGAATCAGCCCCAGCATTTT. Encoded protein: CASSFRRNQPQHF.

V usage is TRBV5-6 and J usage is TRBJ1-5; D remains ambiguous. Trimming took 4 bases from V and 0 from J, leaving 11 bases between them. CDR1 is SGHDT and CDR2 is YYEEEE in the germline V gene. The CDR3 contains 15 residues. CDR3 loop: CASSHKIYSNQPQHF. CDR3 DNA sequence: TGTGCCAGCAGCCACAAAATTTATAGCAATCAGCCCCAGCATTTT.

The chain recombines TRBV6-1 with TRBJ2-1; D tentatively fits TRBD1 or TRBD2 (5 bases each). Germline CDR1 is MNHNS and CDR2 is SASEGT. The CDR3 length is 15 residues. Trimming removed 8 bases at V and 0 bases at J, with 14 bases between. The CDR3 loop is CASGTFQSSYNEQFF. In nucleotides, the CDR3 is TGTGCCAGCGGGACCTTTCAAAGCTCCTACAATGAGCAGTTCTTC.

The chain is built from TRBV5-1 and TRBJ1-3; TRBD1 might be the D (6 bases). This CDR3 has 15 amino acids. Trimming removed 4 bases from V and 0 bases from J, with 11 bases in between. From germline, CDR1 is SGHRS and CDR2 YFSETQ. CDR3 sequence reads: CASSQGGISGNTIYF. CDR3 DNA sequence: TGCGCCAGCAGCCAAGGGGGTATCTCTGGAAACACCATATATTTT.

This clone showed up just a few times. This chain connects TRBV28 to TRBJ1-2, with D tentatively TRBD1 (6 bases). CDR3 size: 14 residues. Germline V CDR1 and CDR2: MDHEN, SYDVKM. The V gene lost 5 bases and the J gene lost 4 bases, with 14 bases spanning the gap. CDR3 region: CASSLHQGSYGYTF. CDR3 DNA: TGTGCCAGCAGTCTACATCAGGGGAGCTATGGCTACACCTTC.

The rearrangement joins TRBV6-1 to TRBJ2-1; D ambiguous. The V gene's germline CDR1 is MNHNS and CDR2 SASEGT. Trimming removed 6 bases at V and 9 bases at J, with 9 bases between. The CDR3 spans 11 residues. The CDR3 nucleotides are TGTGCCAGCAGAGGAGTTTTTGAGCAGTTCTTC. The encoded protein is CASRGVFEQFF.

This clone has only one observation. J is TRBJ2-7 and V is TRBV2, with D maybe TRBD1 (6 bases). The CDR3 totals 14 residues. V was shortened by 3 bases and J by 5 bases, with 14 bases between the two germline ends. The germline V gene has CDR1 SNHLY and CDR2 FYNNEI. The CDR3 sequence is CASSEWGQLDEQYF. CDR3 nucleotide sequence: TGTGCCAGCAGTGAGTGGGGGCAGCTGGACGAGCAGTACTTC.

This chain connects TRBV15 to TRBJ2-2; tentatively, D is TRBD1 or TRBD2 (5 bases each). The CDR3 sequence is 16 residues long. V was clipped by 1 base and J by 2 bases, with 11 bases between them. Looked up from germline, CDR1 is LNHNV and CDR2 is YYDKDF (reference sequence). The CDR3 nucleotides read TGTGCCACCAGCAGAGGACCGGGGCCCAACACCGGGGAGCTGTTTTTT. Translating gives CATSRGPGPNTGELFF.

The V gene is TRBV6-6, the J gene TRBJ2-7; TRBD1 matches 10 bases. Germline assignment: CDR1 MNHNY and CDR2 SVGAGI (reference sequence). The CDR3 length is 14 residues. Unmatched junction bases numbered 4, after V lost 6 bases and J lost 2 bases. The CDR3 DNA is TGTGCCAGCAGGACCGGGACAGGGGCCTACGAGCAGTACTTC. Encoded protein: CASRTGTGAYEQYF.

The chain combines TRBV7-9 with TRBJ1-1; D may be TRBD1 (6 bases). V was pared by 3 bases and J by 5 bases, with 19 bases between. The CDR3 runs to 16 residues. Germline CDR1 SEHNR, CDR2 FQNEAQ (reference sequence). CDR3 loop: CASSFIERGRRTEAFF. Here the CDR3 DNA reads TGTGCCAGCAGCTTTATCGAGAGGGGGAGGAGAACTGAAGCTTTCTTT.

The chain has TRBV10-3 and TRBJ1-1; no clear D. Germline V lookup: CDR1 ENHRY, CDR2 SYGVKD. This CDR3 region has 13 residues. The V gene lost 4 bases and the J gene lost 0 bases, with 6 bases spanning the gap. The CDR3: CAISGRVNTEAFF. CDR3 DNA sequence: TGTGCCATCAGTGGCAGAGTGAACACTGAAGCTTTCTTT.

The V gene is TRBV4-2, the J gene TRBJ2-3; 9 bases map to TRBD2. Trimming cost V 0 bases and J 2 bases; bases outside gene matches: 6. The CDR3 consists of 17 residues. CDR1 is LGHNA, CDR2 YNFKEQ, per germline. CDR3 residues: CASSQEGAGGPTDTQYF. Written as DNA, the CDR3 is TGTGCCAGCAGCCAAGAAGGGGCGGGAGGGCCCACAGATACGCAGTATTTT.

J is TRBJ1-3 and V is TRBV6-1; 11 bases are shared with TRBD1. The CDR3 is 15 amino acids. Germline CDR1 is MNHNS and CDR2 is SASEGT. Losses at the gene ends were 6 bases for V and 2 bases for J; bases not matched to a gene: 3. This chain's CDR3 is CASRADRGPGNTIYF. CDR3 DNA: TGTGCCAGCAGAGCGGACAGGGGGCCTGGAAACACCATATATTTT.

The V call is TRBV19, the J call TRBJ1-3, with a possible D match to TRBD1 (6 bases). V shed 5 bases and J shed 0 bases, with 11 bases lying between them. This CDR3 comprises 15 residues. Germline CDR1 and CDR2: LNHDA and SQIVND (reference sequence). The CDR3 coding sequence is TGTGCCAGTAGTGAGGGGGGCCTCTCTGGAAACACCATATATTTT. It is translated as CASSEGGLSGNTIYF.

The sample holds one count of this clone. The genes are TRBV19 and TRBJ1-4, with D tentatively TRBD1 (5 bases). V dropped 4 bases and J dropped 4 bases, with 13 bases sitting between them. CDR3 length: 15 residues. CDR1 LNHDA and CDR2 SQIVND come from the germline V gene (reference sequence). The CDR3 sequence is CASSKPGPLNEKLFF. The CDR3 coding sequence is TGTGCCAGTAGTAAGCCGGGACCACTTAATGAAAAACTGTTTTTT.

The V gene is TRBV2, the J gene TRBJ2-3; maybe TRBD2 (6 bases). V lost 5 bases and J 5 bases, leaving 14 bases between the germline ends. The CDR3 is 14 residues long. Germline assignment: CDR1 SNHLY and CDR2 FYNNEI. The CDR3 nucleotides are TGTGCCAGCAGTAGTCAGACTAGTGTAGATACGCAGTATTTT. It translates to CASSSQTSVDTQYF.